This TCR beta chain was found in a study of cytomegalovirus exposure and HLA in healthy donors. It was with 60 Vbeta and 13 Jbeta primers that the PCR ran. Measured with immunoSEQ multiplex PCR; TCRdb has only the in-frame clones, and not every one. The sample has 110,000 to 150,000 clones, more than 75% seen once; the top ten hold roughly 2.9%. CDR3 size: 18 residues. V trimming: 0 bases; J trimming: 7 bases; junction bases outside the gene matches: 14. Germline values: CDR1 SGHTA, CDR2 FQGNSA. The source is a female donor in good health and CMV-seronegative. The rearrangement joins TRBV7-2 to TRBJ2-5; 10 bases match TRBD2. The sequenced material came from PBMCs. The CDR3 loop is CASSLAPLAGVPYGTQYF. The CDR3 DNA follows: TGTGCCAGCAGCTTAGCTCCTCTAGCGGGGGTACCATATGGGACCCAGTACTTC.